This TCR beta chain was identified in a study of blood T cell repertoires in COVID-19. Study at large: Researchers got acute and convalescent COVID-19 samples from the United States, Italy and Spain.

Germline V lookup: CDR1 LNHNV, CDR2 YYDKDF (reference sequence). CDR3 length: 17 residues. Trimming shortened V by 0 bases and J by 6 bases, and 20 bases separated the two germline ends. Generated by immunoSEQ multiplex PCR, the TCRdb table keeps only in-frame clones and is missing some. Of 50,000 to 80,000 clones listed, around 90% are singletons. This clone was seen once. The clonotype comes from a woman at least 80 years old with active COVID-19. This chain joins TRBV15 and TRBJ1-2, with D uncertain. The sample comprised peripheral blood. This CDR3 is CATSRETWQVFRDGYTF. Here the CDR3 DNA reads TGTGCCACCAGCAGAGAAACGTGGCAGGTCTTCAGAGATGGCTACACCTTC.